The 25 T cell receptor beta chains given below trace back to one sample, sequenced in a study of cytomegalovirus exposure and HLA in healthy donors. PCR amplification relied on 60 Vbeta primers (plus 13 Jbeta primers). The data were produced by immunoSEQ multiplex PCR, yet TCRdb's version contains in-frame clones alone and is incomplete. The data show about 170,000 clones, with around 62% seen just once and around 2.9% held by the top ten. Material: PBMCs. The receptor source for this set is a man in his forties in good health and CMV-seronegative.

This clone came up a few times. The chain links TRBV15 to TRBJ2-1; 7 bases line up with TRBD1. In germline, CDR1 is LNHNV, CDR2 YYDKDF (reference sequence). Unmatched junction bases numbered 4, after V lost 6 bases and J lost 8 bases. This CDR3 comprises 12 residues. DNA for the CDR3: TGTGCCACCAGAACCACAGGGGATGAGCAGTTCTTC. This encodes CATRTTGDEQFF.

This chain uses TRBV15 with TRBJ2-5; 8 positions match TRBD2. Trimming cost V 3 bases and J 6 bases; bases outside gene matches: 15. The CDR3 is made up of 17 amino acids. Germline assignment: CDR1 LNHNV and CDR2 YYDKDF (reference sequence). The CDR3 reads CATSRMDGRGDHKTQYF. The CDR3 coding sequence is TGTGCCACCAGCAGGATGGACGGGCGGGGGGACCACAAGACCCAGTACTTC.

The genes are TRBV2 and TRBJ2-7; no reliable D call. The ends were cut back, 4 bases at V and 2 bases at J, with 15 bases in the middle. Germline V gene sequence: CDR1 SNHLY, CDR2 FYNNEI. The CDR3 contains 15 residues. CDR3: CASSAPGLRTYEQYF. DNA of the CDR3: TGTGCCAGCAGTGCACCGGGTCTCCGAACCTACGAGCAGTACTTC.

CDR3 coding DNA: TGCGCCAGCAGCCAAGTCGTCAACACTGAAGCTTTCTTT. Translated: CASSQVVNTEAFF. This rearrangement joins TRBV4-1 to TRBJ1-1; no reliable D call. The CDR3 runs to 13 residues. Trimming stripped 1 base from V and 2 bases from J, with 5 bases between. CDR1 is MGHRA, CDR2 YSYEKL, per germline.

This clone showed up just a few times. The CDR3 DNA is TGTGCCAGCTCACCCGGGGGCTCCTACGAGCAGTACTTC. Translation: CASSPGGSYEQYF. V and J are TRBV18 and TRBJ2-7, with D perhaps TRBD2 (6 bases). This CDR3 spans 13 amino acids. Germline V gene data show CDR1 as KGHSH and CDR2 as LQKENI. V lost 3 bases, J lost 0 bases, and 6 bases lay in between.

This sequence joins TRBV28 and TRBJ2-5, with 11 bases matching TRBD1. V lost 0 bases to trimming and J lost 1 base; unmatched junction nucleotides: 19. Germline-derived CDR1 and CDR2 are MDHEN and SYDVKM. This CDR3 has 22 residues. CDR3 DNA sequence: TGTGCCAGCAGTTTATGGTGGGAGGGGACAGGGGGGCCGCCAACCGGCCAAGAGACCCAGTACTTC. The encoded protein is CASSLWWEGTGGPPTGQETQYF.

This clone was observed a handful of times. The chain uses TRBV7-9 and TRBJ1-3, with D possibly matching TRBD1 (5 bases). The ends were cut back, 4 bases at V and 1 base at J, with 5 bases in the middle. CDR3 length equals 13 residues. Germline lookup yields CDR1 SEHNR and CDR2 FQNEAQ (reference sequence). The chain's CDR3 is CASSSGSGNTIYF. In nucleotides, the CDR3 is TGTGCCAGCAGCTCAGGGTCTGGAAACACCATATATTTT.

The chain uses TRBV7-2 and TRBJ2-1; no clear D gene. V gave up 5 bases and J gave up 7 bases, with 15 bases separating them. The CDR3 runs 14 residues. From germline, CDR1 is SGHTA and CDR2 FQGNSA. CDR3 coding DNA: TGTGCCAGCAGCCAGATCAGTATGTGGAATGAGCAGTTCTTC. Translation gives CASSQISMWNEQFF.

The V gene is TRBV6-6, the J gene TRBJ2-3, with TRBD2 matching 8 bases. The germline gives CDR1 MNHNY, CDR2 SVGAGI (reference sequence). The V gene end was trimmed by 7 bases and the J gene end by 1 base; junction bases not matched to a gene: 10. The length of the CDR3 is 16 residues. The CDR3 is CASMGRGVVGTDTQYF. The CDR3 nucleotides are TGTGCCAGCATGGGGCGGGGGGTCGTCGGCACAGATACGCAGTATTTT.

This chain uses TRBV28 with TRBJ1-4; D is possibly TRBD1 (5 bases). Per the germline V gene, CDR1 is MDHEN and CDR2 is SYDVKM. V gave up 6 bases and J gave up 0 bases, with 14 bases separating them. This CDR3 is built from 16 residues. The CDR3 sequence: CASSNPTGATNEKLFF. The CDR3 nucleotides are TGTGCCAGCAGCAATCCGACGGGGGCAACTAATGAAAAACTGTTTTTT. Together with reference TRBV28 and TRBJ1-4, the CDR3 gives the full variable domain: DVKVTQSSRYLVKRTGEKVFLECVQDMDHENMFWYRQDPGLGLRLIYFSYDVKMKEKGDIPEGYSVSREKKERFSLILESASTNQTSMYLCASSNPTGATNEKLFFGSGTQLSVL.

To note about this clone: Germline is not matched at one junction end, which may reflect a read error. V is TRBV2 and J is TRBJ1-5, with D perhaps TRBD1 (5 bases). Germline V gene data show CDR1 as SNHLY and CDR2 as FYNNEI. CDR3 size: 15 residues. Here the CDR3 reads CASREVWGGNQPQHF. The CDR3 DNA reads as TGTGCCAGCAGGGAAGTCTGGGGGGGGAATCAGCCCCAGCATTTT.

The chain recombines TRBV6-6 with TRBJ2-7; 8 bases line up with TRBD2. V lost 6 bases and J lost 7; bases outside the gene matches: 11. This CDR3 spans 14 amino acids. Per germline, CDR1 MNHNY and CDR2 SVGAGI (reference sequence). In nucleotides, the CDR3 is TGTGCCAGCAGAAACGGACTAGCTCTAGAAGAGCAGTACTTC. This codes for CASRNGLALEEQYF.

Of note for this clone: The junction and the germline gene differ at one end; a read error may be behind it. The J gene is TRBJ2-2, the V gene TRBV6-6; the D is unclear. This CDR3 comprises 14 residues. Germline CDR1 and CDR2: MNHNY and SVGAGI (reference sequence). CDR3 loop: CASIYDRYTGELFF. As DNA, the CDR3 is TGTGCCAGCATTTACGATCGGTACACCGGGGAGCTGTTTTTT.

The J gene is TRBJ2-7, the V gene TRBV7-2; 9 bases are a match to TRBD1. Looked up from germline, CDR1 is SGHTA and CDR2 is FQGNSA. The CDR3 is 13 residues long. Trimming took 7 bases from V and 6 from J; bases not matched to a gene: 7. In nucleotides, the CDR3 is TGTGCCAGCACCCTGACAGGGGGAGCCGAGCAGTACTTC. Residues: CASTLTGGAEQYF.

In its sample, this clone was seen a few times. V and J are TRBV7-6 and TRBJ2-3; 7 positions agree with TRBD1. The ends lost 4 bases at V and 2 bases at J; junction bases unmatched: 6. The length of the CDR3 is 15 residues. The V gene's germline CDR1 is SGHVS and CDR2 FNYEAQ. As DNA, the CDR3 is TGTGCCAGCAGCTCCAGACAGGGCCACACAGATACGCAGTATTTT. Residues: CASSSRQGHTDTQYF.

This chain links TRBV7-2 with TRBJ2-7; D perhaps matches TRBD1 (6 bases). Germline CDR1 reads SGHTA; CDR2 reads FQGNSA. Trimming left V 8 bases short and J 7 bases short, with 24 bases between. This CDR3 contains 15 residues. CDR3 amino acids: CASADLAGWGREQYF. Here the CDR3 DNA reads TGTGCCAGCGCCGACTTGGCCGGTTGGGGGCGAGAGCAGTACTTC.

The chain combines TRBV4-1 with TRBJ2-5; a weak D match, TRBD2 (6 bases). Germline V gene lookup returns CDR1 MGHRA and CDR2 YSYEKL. V was pared by 1 base and J by 1 base, with 7 bases between. This CDR3 comprises 14 residues. The CDR3 loop is CASSQGLGQETQYF. CDR3 DNA: TGCGCCAGCAGCCAAGGACTAGGCCAAGAGACCCAGTACTTC.

The gene calls are TRBV18 and TRBJ2-2; TRBD2 might be the D (6 bases). The length of the CDR3 is 15 residues. Germline CDR1 reads KGHSH; CDR2 reads LQKENI. The V and J ends lost 2 bases and 5 bases respectively, with 12 bases between them. The CDR3 nucleotides are TGTGCCAGCTCACCAGGGACTGTGTCAACCGGGGAGCTGTTTTTT. Its protein is CASSPGTVSTGELFF.

The chain employs TRBV7-2 and TRBJ2-4, with TRBD1 matching 9 bases. V trimming: 6 bases; J trimming: 2 bases; junction bases outside the gene matches: 5. CDR1 and CDR2 (germline): SGHTA, FQGNSA. The CDR3 extends over 15 amino acids. The CDR3 is CASRLQGASKNIQYF. The DNA for the CDR3 is TGTGCCAGCAGACTACAGGGGGCATCCAAAAACATTCAGTACTTC.

This clone has a handful of counts. V usage is TRBV7-9 and J usage is TRBJ2-3, with 8 bases aligning to TRBD2. The CDR3 extends over 15 amino acids. The V gene's germline CDR1 is SEHNR and CDR2 FQNEAQ (reference sequence). V trimming: 5 bases; J trimming: 5 bases; junction bases outside the gene matches: 9. CDR3 sequence reads: CASSTSGGPGDTQYF. The CDR3 DNA reads TGTGCCAGCAGCACCTCGGGGGGGCCGGGAGATACGCAGTATTTT.

This chain uses TRBV6-1 with TRBJ1-2; possibly TRBD1 for D (6 bases). The CDR3 is 13 amino acids. V lost 7 bases, J lost 8 bases, and 17 bases lay in between. Germline CDR1 MNHNS, CDR2 SASEGT. The CDR3 nucleotides are TGTGCCAGCACTCTAAGACTCCAGGGGGGCTACACCTTC. It translates to CASTLRLQGGYTF.

The chain uses TRBV11-2 and TRBJ2-5; 12 bases match TRBD2. The CDR3 is made up of 20 amino acids. Germline-derived CDR1 and CDR2 are SGHAT and FQNNGV. Germline trimming cut 0 bases from V and 5 bases from J; bases unmatched to any gene: 16. In DNA, the CDR3 is TGTGCCAGCAGCTTAGATCGGTTGAGGGCTAGCGGGGGGGCCTATGAGACCCAGTACTTC. Translating it yields CASSLDRLRASGGAYETQYF.

The CDR3: CASSVGSGGQYNEQFF. The DNA of the CDR3 is TGTGCCAGCTCGGTCGGTAGCGGGGGCCAATACAATGAGCAGTTCTTC. The chain links TRBV28 to TRBJ2-1, with TRBD2 identical over 9 bases. V was clipped by 8 bases and J by 4 bases; unmatched bases: 12. In germline, CDR1 is MDHEN, CDR2 SYDVKM. The CDR3 extends over 16 amino acids. The variable domain in full, with the rest retrieved from reference TRBV28 and TRBJ2-1, is DVKVTQSSRYLVKRTGEKVFLECVQDMDHENMFWYRQDPGLGLRLIYFSYDVKMKEKGDIPEGYSVSREKKERFSLILESASTNQTSMYLCASSVGSGGQYNEQFFGPGTRLTVL.

There are a few counts of this clone. The J gene is TRBJ2-7, the V gene TRBV4-2, with 7 bases identical to TRBD1. CDR1 is LGHNA, CDR2 YNFKEQ, per germline. This CDR3 comprises 14 residues. V gave up 1 base and J gave up 2 bases; unmatched junction bases: 2. CDR3 DNA: TGTGCCAGCAGCCAAGGGACAGGCCCCTACGAGCAGTACTTC. Translation gives CASSQGTGPYEQYF.

This clone turned up a few times. This chain joins TRBV5-1 and TRBJ2-1; possibly TRBD2 for D (6 bases). V lost 0 bases and J 9 bases, leaving 7 bases between the germline ends. Looked up from germline, CDR1 is SGHRS and CDR2 is YFSETQ. This CDR3 has 12 amino acids. The DNA for the CDR3 is TGCGCCAGCAGCTTGGGGGGGGTTGAGCAGTTCTTC. This translates into CASSLGGVEQFF.